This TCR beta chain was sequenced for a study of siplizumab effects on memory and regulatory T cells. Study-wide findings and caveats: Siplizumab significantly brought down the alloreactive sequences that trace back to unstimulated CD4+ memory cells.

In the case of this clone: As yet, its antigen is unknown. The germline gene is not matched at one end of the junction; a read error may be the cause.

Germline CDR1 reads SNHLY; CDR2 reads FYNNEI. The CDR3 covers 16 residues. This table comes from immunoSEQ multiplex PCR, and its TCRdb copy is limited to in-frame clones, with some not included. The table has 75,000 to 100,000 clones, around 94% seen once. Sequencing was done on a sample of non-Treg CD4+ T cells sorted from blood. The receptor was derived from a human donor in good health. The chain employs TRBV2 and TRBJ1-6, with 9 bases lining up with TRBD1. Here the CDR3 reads CASREARTGVNSPLHF. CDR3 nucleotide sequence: TGTGCCAGCAGGGAAGCTAGGACAGGGGTGAATTCACCCCTCCACTTT.